These 20 T cell receptor beta chains were sequenced from one sample in a study of blood T cell repertoires in COVID-19 (dated by TCRdb to about 2020). Library construction relied on the immunoSEQ multiplex PCR assay. This is the immuneACCESS table as TCRdb keeps it, with only in-frame sequences that have V and J called. A part of the clones is gone; compared with another copy, unresolved V genes explain less than half, and the rest is unexplained. In this sample the table shows around 70,000 clones, 90% of which occur a single time. Of the sample, 1.4% to 1.5% falls within the top ten clones. The specimen sequenced was peripheral blood. These receptors all stem from a man aged 45-65 years with acute or convalescent COVID-19.

The genes are TRBV27 and TRBJ2-3; the match to TRBD2 covers 12 bases. This CDR3 has 16 residues. The trim removed 2 bases at V and 7 bases at J, leaving 7 bases unmatched. Germline loops: CDR1 MNHEY, CDR2 SMNVEV (reference sequence). The CDR3 spells CASSLVPLAGGHTQYF. The CDR3 DNA reads TGTGCCAGCAGTTTAGTACCCCTAGCGGGGGGGCATACGCAGTATTTT.

The chain combines TRBV24-1 with TRBJ2-3, with 9 bases aligning to TRBD1. CDR3 length equals 17 residues. CDR1 and CDR2 from the germline V gene are KGHDR and SFDVKD. With 3 bases clipped from V and 2 bases from J, the junction kept 8 bases outside the gene matches. DNA for the CDR3: TGTGCCACCAGTGATCCCTCCGGACAGGGGCTCACAGATACGCAGTATTTT. Its protein product is CATSDPSGQGLTDTQYF.

The CDR3: CASSLIPGEKLFF. The CDR3 bases are TGCGCCAGCAGCTTGATCCCGGGTGAAAAACTGTTTTTT. The V call is TRBV5-1, the J call TRBJ1-4; unclear D gene. The CDR3 spans 13 residues. V dropped 1 base and J dropped 7 bases, with 8 bases sitting between them. Germline V gives CDR1 SGHRS, CDR2 YFSETQ.

The J gene is TRBJ2-7, the V gene TRBV19; tentatively, D is TRBD1 (5 bases). This CDR3 is built from 15 residues. The V end was cut by 5 bases, the J end by 2 bases, with 16 bases between. From germline, CDR1 is LNHDA and CDR2 SQIVND (reference sequence). In DNA, the CDR3 is TGTGCCAGTAGTCAGGACACCCAAGCAACCTACGAGCAGTACTTC. Amino acids: CASSQDTQATYEQYF.

CDR3 in DNA: TGTGCCTGGAGTAACCCTCGCTACGCTAACTATGGCTACACCTTC. It codes for CAWSNPRYANYGYTF. The chain employs TRBV30 and TRBJ1-2; the D is unclear. Germline V lookup: CDR1 GTSNPN, CDR2 SVGIG (reference sequence). This CDR3 has 15 residues. V was shortened by 2 bases and J by 0 bases, with 13 bases between the two germline ends. Together with reference TRBV30 and TRBJ1-2, the CDR3 gives the full variable domain: SQTIHQWPATLVQPVGSPLSLECTVEGTSNPNLYWYRQAAGRGLQLLFYSVGIGQISSEVPQNLSASRPQDRQFILSSKKLLLSDSGFYLCAWSNPRYANYGYTFGSGTRLTVV.

This clone was seen more than once but under ten times. The gene calls are TRBV19 and TRBJ1-6; D perhaps matches TRBD1 (6 bases). The CDR3 runs to 17 residues. V was shortened by 0 bases and J by 9 bases, with 18 bases between the two germline ends. The germline CDR1 and CDR2 sequences are LNHDA and SQIVND (reference sequence). The CDR3 spells CASSIDFVGRGGSPLHF. CDR3 DNA: TGTGCCAGTAGTATAGATTTCGTCGGCAGGGGTGGTTCACCCCTCCACTTT. Full variable domain (outside the CDR3, taken from reference TRBV19 and TRBJ1-6): DGGITQSPKYLFRKEGQNVTLSCEQNLNHDAMYWYRQDPGQGLRLIYYSQIVNDFQKGDIAEGYSVSREKKESFPLTVTSAQKNPTAFYLCASSIDFVGRGGSPLHFGNGTRLTVT.

This clone turned up a few times. This sequence joins TRBV28 and TRBJ2-7, with 9 bases matching TRBD1. Germline CDR1 is MDHEN and CDR2 is SYDVKM. CDR3 length: 16 amino acids. V shed 5 bases and J 6 bases; nucleotides not matched to a gene: 14. The CDR3 sequence: CASSPRSYRGHPEQYF. CDR3 in DNA: TGTGCCAGCAGTCCCCGTAGCTACAGGGGGCATCCCGAGCAGTACTTC.

This clone was seen just once. The chain recombines TRBV28 with TRBJ1-5; TRBD1 matches 8 bases. Per germline, CDR1 MDHEN and CDR2 SYDVKM. After removal of 3 bases from V and 7 bases from J, the junction contained 8 bases not matched to a gene. This CDR3 is 15 amino acids long. The CDR3, as DNA: TGTGCCAGCAGTTTGCGTCAGGGGGCACGGCAGCCCCAGCATTTT. Its protein is CASSLRQGARQPQHF.

The chain links TRBV7-3 to TRBJ2-5; D not certain. CDR1 and CDR2 (germline): SGHTA, FQGTGA. This CDR3 has 14 residues. Trimming took off 5 bases at V and 4 bases at J, with 14 bases between the two ends. For the CDR3, the DNA is TGTGCCAGCAGCGCCGCAGGTTGGGCAGAGACCCAGTACTTC. This sequence encodes CASSAAGWAETQYF.

This clone occurred once. The V call is TRBV7-9, the J call TRBJ2-5; D possibly corresponds to TRBD1 (5 bases). The germline gives CDR1 SEHNR, CDR2 FQNEAQ (reference sequence). Trimming removed 5 bases at V and 6 bases at J, with 16 bases between. This CDR3 has 14 residues. CDR3 region: CASSPKTVGQTQYF. DNA for the CDR3: TGTGCCAGCAGCCCAAAGACAGTAGGTCAGACCCAGTACTTC.

The rearrangement uses TRBV5-1 and TRBJ2-7, with D maybe TRBD1 (5 bases). The CDR3 extends over 15 amino acids. V dropped 0 bases and J dropped 5 bases, with 15 bases sitting between them. Germline CDR1 and CDR2: SGHRS and YFSETQ. CDR3 region: CASSLALWAGNEQYF. Written as DNA, the CDR3 is TGCGCCAGCAGCTTGGCCCTCTGGGCAGGGAACGAGCAGTACTTC.

J is TRBJ2-2 and V is TRBV11-2, with D possibly TRBD2 on 5 matching bases. The V and J ends lost 5 bases and 7 bases respectively, with 8 bases between them. The CDR3 runs 12 residues. Germline V gene data show CDR1 as SGHAT and CDR2 as FQNNGV. CDR3 residues: CASSPGSGELFF. The CDR3 region has the DNA TGTGCCAGCAGCCCTGGGAGCGGGGAGCTGTTTTTT. Variable domain in full (rest from reference TRBV11-2 and TRBJ2-2): EAGVAQSPRYKIIEKRQSVAFWCNPISGHATLYWYQQILGQGPKLLIQFQNNGVVDDSQLPKDRFSAERLKGVDSTLKIQPAKLEDSAVYLCASSPGSGELFFGEGSRLTVL.

This clone was detected only once. The CDR3 DNA reads TGTGCCACCAGCAGGGGGATAGGTGAAAAACTGTTTTTT. Residues: CATSRGIGEKLFF. The rearrangement links TRBV24-1 to TRBJ1-4; the match to TRBD1 covers 7 bases. From germline, CDR1 is KGHDR and CDR2 SFDVKD. V was clipped by 7 bases and J by 7 bases; unmatched bases: 5. The CDR3 extends over 13 amino acids.

The chain has TRBV28 and TRBJ1-1; a possible D gene is TRBD1 (6 bases). The CDR3 spans 12 residues. Trimming cost V 3 bases and J 7 bases, with 9 bases left between them. Per the germline V gene, CDR1 is MDHEN and CDR2 is SYDVKM. The CDR3 nucleotides read TGTGCCAGCAGTTTGGGGGGGCGTGAAGCTTTCTTT. Its translation is CASSLGGREAFF.

This rearrangement joins TRBV29-1 to TRBJ1-1, with D possibly matching TRBD1 (5 bases). This CDR3 has 13 amino acids. V was trimmed by 2 bases and J by 5 bases, leaving 12 bases between them. Germline V CDR1 and CDR2: SQVTM, ANQGSEA. CDR3 nucleotides: TGCAGCGTTGAAAGGCAGGGTGGGACTGAAGCTTTCTTT. Its protein product is CSVERQGGTEAFF. Filled out from reference TRBV29-1 and TRBJ1-1, the complete variable domain reads SAVISQKPSRDICQRGTSLTIQCQVDSQVTMMFWYRQQPGQSLTLIATANQGSEATYESGFVIDKFPISRPNLTFSTLTVSNMSPEDSSIYLCSVERQGGTEAFFGQGTRLTVV.

This clone was counted a single time. The rearrangement links TRBV28 to TRBJ1-4, with 8 nucleotides matching TRBD1. The V gene's germline CDR1 is MDHEN and CDR2 SYDVKM. This CDR3 is built from 14 residues. With V trimmed by 4 bases and J by 8 bases, 6 bases remained unmatched. This CDR3 is CASSSDRVDEKLFF. CDR3 sequence (DNA): TGTGCCAGCAGTTCGGACAGGGTGGACGAAAAACTGTTTTTT.

This chain uses TRBV19 with TRBJ2-6; 11 bases are shared with TRBD1. CDR1 is LNHDA and CDR2 is SQIVND in the germline V gene (reference sequence). Unmatched junction bases numbered 7, after V lost 7 bases and J lost 2 bases. The CDR3 runs to 17 residues. CDR3 amino acids: CASMFPGQGAGANVLTF. The DNA for the CDR3 is TGTGCCAGTATGTTTCCGGGACAGGGGGCTGGGGCCAACGTCCTGACTTTC. Complete variable domain (other parts from reference TRBV19 and TRBJ2-6): DGGITQSPKYLFRKEGQNVTLSCEQNLNHDAMYWYRQDPGQGLRLIYYSQIVNDFQKGDIAEGYSVSREKKESFPLTVTSAQKNPTAFYLCASMFPGQGAGANVLTFGAGSRLTVL.

V is TRBV28 and J is TRBJ2-7, with D possibly being TRBD2 (6 bases). V lost 3 bases to trimming and J lost 5 bases, with 17 bases between them. The CDR3 spans 15 residues. CDR1 is MDHEN, CDR2 SYDVKM, per germline. In DNA, the CDR3 is TGTGCCAGCAGTTTTCGAGGCCGGGGGATCGACGAGCAGTACGTC. Protein sequence: CASSFRGRGIDEQYV.

This chain connects TRBV3-1 (or the pseudogene TRBV3-2) to TRBJ1-2, with a possible D match to TRBD1 (5 bases). The length of the CDR3 is 15 residues. V was trimmed by 4 bases and J by 4 bases, leaving 16 bases between them. The V gene's germline CDR1 is LGHDT and CDR2 YNNKEL (reference sequence). The CDR3 region has the DNA TGTGCCAGCAGCCCGGGGTTAGGGGAGGCCTATGGCTACACCTTC. Protein: CASSPGLGEAYGYTF.

This chain connects TRBV18 to TRBJ2-5; a possible D gene is TRBD2 (5 bases). Germline CDR1 KGHSH, CDR2 LQKENI. Between the trimmed V and J ends, which lost 1 base and 2 bases, there was a span of 11 bases. CDR3 length: 15 residues. The CDR3 DNA reads as TGTGCCAGCTCACCACTAGTACGGGAACAAGAGACCCAGTACTTC. This translates into CASSPLVREQETQYF.